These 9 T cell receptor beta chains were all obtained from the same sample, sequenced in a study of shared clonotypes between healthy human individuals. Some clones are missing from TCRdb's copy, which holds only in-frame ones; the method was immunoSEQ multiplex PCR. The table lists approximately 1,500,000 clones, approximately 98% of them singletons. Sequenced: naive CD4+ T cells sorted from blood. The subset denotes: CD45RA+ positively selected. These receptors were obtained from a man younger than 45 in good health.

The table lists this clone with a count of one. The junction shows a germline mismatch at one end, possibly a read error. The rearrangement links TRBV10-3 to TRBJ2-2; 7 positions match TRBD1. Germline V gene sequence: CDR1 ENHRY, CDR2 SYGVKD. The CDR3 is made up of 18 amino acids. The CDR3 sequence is CAISSTHGGQPDTGELFF. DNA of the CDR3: TGTGCCATCAGCTCCACCCATGGGGGACAGCCTGACACTGGGGAGCTGTTTTTT.

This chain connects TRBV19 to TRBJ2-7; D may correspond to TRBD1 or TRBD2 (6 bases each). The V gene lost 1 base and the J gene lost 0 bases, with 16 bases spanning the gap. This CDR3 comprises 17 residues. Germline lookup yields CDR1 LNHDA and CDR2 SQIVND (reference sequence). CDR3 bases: TGTGCCAGTAGTATAGCGGGGGCCGGCGGCAACTCCTACGAGCAGTACTTC. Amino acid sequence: CASSIAGAGGNSYEQYF.

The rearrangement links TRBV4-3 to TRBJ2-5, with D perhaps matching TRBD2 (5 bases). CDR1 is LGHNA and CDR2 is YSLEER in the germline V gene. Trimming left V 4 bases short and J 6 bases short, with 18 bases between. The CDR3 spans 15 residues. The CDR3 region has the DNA TGCGCCAGCAGCCTAAATCCACTAGTAGGACAGACCCAGTACTTC. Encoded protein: CASSLNPLVGQTQYF.

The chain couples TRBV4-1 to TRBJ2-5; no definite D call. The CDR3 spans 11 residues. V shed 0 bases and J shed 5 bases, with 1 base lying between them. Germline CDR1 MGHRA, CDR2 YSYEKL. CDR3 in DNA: TGCGCCAGCAGCCAAGATGAGACCCAGTACTTC. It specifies CASSQDETQYF.

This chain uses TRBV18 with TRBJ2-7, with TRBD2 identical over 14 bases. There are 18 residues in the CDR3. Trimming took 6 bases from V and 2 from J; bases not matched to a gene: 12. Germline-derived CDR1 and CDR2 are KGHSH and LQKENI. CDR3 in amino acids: CASSQLPGLAGVTYEQYF. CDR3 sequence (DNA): TGTGCCAGCTCCCAGTTACCGGGACTAGCGGGGGTAACCTACGAGCAGTACTTC.

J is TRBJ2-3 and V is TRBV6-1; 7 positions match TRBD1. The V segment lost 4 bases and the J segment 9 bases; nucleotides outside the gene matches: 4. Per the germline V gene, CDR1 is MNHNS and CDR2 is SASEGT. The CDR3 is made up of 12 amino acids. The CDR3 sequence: CASSAVRGTQYF. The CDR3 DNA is TGTGCCAGCAGTGCAGTCAGGGGGACGCAGTATTTT.

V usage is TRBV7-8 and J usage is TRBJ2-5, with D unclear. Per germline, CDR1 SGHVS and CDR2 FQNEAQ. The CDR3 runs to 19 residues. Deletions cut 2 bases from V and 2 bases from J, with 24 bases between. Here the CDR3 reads CASSLFLGLGRAAQETQYF. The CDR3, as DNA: TGTGCCAGCAGCTTATTCCTCGGCTTGGGCCGGGCAGCTCAAGAGACCCAGTACTTC.

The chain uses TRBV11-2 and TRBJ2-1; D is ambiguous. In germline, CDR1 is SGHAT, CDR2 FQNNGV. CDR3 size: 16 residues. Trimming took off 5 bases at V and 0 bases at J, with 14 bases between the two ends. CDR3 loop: CASSPEPRSSYNEQFF. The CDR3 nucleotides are TGTGCCAGCAGCCCAGAACCTAGGAGCTCCTACAATGAGCAGTTCTTC.

The CDR3 here is CASSFLRGHEQYF. The CDR3 DNA follows: TGTGCCAGCAGCTTCCTCAGGGGCCACGAGCAGTACTTC. V and J are TRBV5-5 and TRBJ2-7; tentative D call: TRBD1 (6 bases). Germline lookup yields CDR1 SGHKS and CDR2 YYEKEE (reference sequence). The V gene lost 2 bases and the J gene lost 5 bases, with 11 bases spanning the gap. This CDR3 is 13 amino acids long. The full variable domain, completed using reference TRBV5-5 and TRBJ2-7, is DAGVTQSPTHLIKTRGQQVTLRCSPISGHKSVSWYQQVLGQGPQFIFQYYEKEERGRGNFPDRFSARQFPNYSSELNVNALLLGDSALYLCASSFLRGHEQYFGPGTRLTVT.